Each of the 28 T cell receptor beta chains below was sequenced from the same sample in a study of shared clonotypes between healthy human individuals. The repertoire was sequenced with immunoSEQ multiplex PCR; TCRdb's copy has only in-frame clones and lacks some. The sample lists 2 million to 2.5 million clones; about nine tenths were seen once. Sequenced: naive CD4+ T cells from PBMCs. Subset given: CD45RA+ positively selected. Receptors originate from a young man in good health. Some clones in this sample may be carry-over from other donors' samples.

The chain is built from TRBV9 and TRBJ2-2; D gene unclear. Germline CDR1 SGDLS, CDR2 YYNGEE. Trimming took 0 bases from V and 4 from J, leaving 7 bases between them. The CDR3 totals 14 residues. The CDR3 DNA reads as TGTGCCAGCAGCGTAGGACCGGGCACCGGGGAGCTGTTTTTT. This encodes CASSVGPGTGELFF.

This chain links TRBV5-8 with TRBJ2-3; D is ambiguous. V dropped 1 base and J dropped 6 bases, with 6 bases sitting between them. Germline V lookup: CDR1 SGHTS, CDR2 YDEGEE. The CDR3 length is 12 residues. CDR3 amino acids: CASSLNGDTQYF. DNA for the CDR3: TGTGCCAGCAGCTTGAACGGTGATACGCAGTATTTT.

The gene calls are TRBV18 and TRBJ2-1, with 7 bases that match TRBD2. Looked up from germline, CDR1 is KGHSH and CDR2 is LQKENI. Trimming removed 3 bases from V and 4 bases from J; junction bases left unmatched: 6. The CDR3 has 15 amino acids. This CDR3 reads CASSPDAGGYNEQFF. In DNA form, the CDR3 reads TGTGCCAGCTCACCCGACGCCGGGGGGTACAATGAGCAGTTCTTC.

A single count supports this clone. The chain couples TRBV29-1 to TRBJ2-5, with D perhaps assigned TRBD1 or TRBD2 (5 bases each). The CDR3 spans 13 residues. Between the trimmed V and J ends, which lost 7 bases and 5 bases, there was a span of 17 bases. Germline lookup yields CDR1 SQVTM and CDR2 ANQGSEA. Here the CDR3 reads CSALGHRRETQYF. CDR3 nucleotide sequence: TGCAGCGCCTTAGGGCACAGGAGGGAGACCCAGTACTTC.

The J gene is TRBJ2-3, the V gene TRBV11-2; D gene unclear. Germline-derived CDR1 and CDR2 are SGHAT and FQNNGV. The CDR3 consists of 14 residues. Trimming cost V 5 bases and J 2 bases, with 11 bases left between them. The CDR3 region has the DNA TGTGCCAGCAGCGAACAGCCCATCACAGATACGCAGTATTTT. It is translated as CASSEQPITDTQYF.

V usage is TRBV9 and J usage is TRBJ2-1; 13 bases are shared with TRBD2. The CDR3 has 15 amino acids. The V gene end was trimmed by 4 bases and the J gene end by 6 bases; junction bases not matched to a gene: 4. Germline lookup yields CDR1 SGDLS and CDR2 YYNGEE. CDR3 sequence reads: CASSPTSGRINEQFF. CDR3 nucleotide sequence: TGTGCCAGCAGCCCGACTAGCGGGAGGATCAATGAGCAGTTCTTC.

The J gene is TRBJ2-7, the V gene TRBV28; tentative D call: TRBD2 (5 bases). V was clipped by 4 bases and J by 2 bases, with 18 bases between them. CDR1 and CDR2 from the germline V gene are MDHEN and SYDVKM. The CDR3 extends over 16 amino acids. The CDR3 reads CASSSWTEDLPYEQYF. In DNA form, the CDR3 reads TGTGCCAGCAGTTCCTGGACTGAAGATCTACCCTACGAGCAGTACTTC.

The V call is TRBV7-3, the J call TRBJ2-2; D remains unclear. V was pared by 0 bases and J by 0 bases, with 5 bases between. Germline CDR1 is SGHTA and CDR2 is FQGTGA. This CDR3 is 15 amino acids long. CDR3 coding DNA: TGTGCCAGCAGCTTAACCCATTCGAACACCGGGGAGCTGTTTTTT. It encodes CASSLTHSNTGELFF.

The chain uses TRBV30 and TRBJ2-5; perhaps TRBD2 as D (6 bases). The DNA end favors TRBJ2-7, so the J call may be wrong. This CDR3 region has 14 residues. Germline V gives CDR1 GTSNPN, CDR2 SVGIG (reference sequence). CDR3 amino acids: CAWSRGTSVYEQYF. The CDR3 region has the DNA TGTGCCTGGAGTCGGGGGACTTCAGTCTACGAGCAGTACTTC.

The chain couples TRBV19 to TRBJ2-1, with 10 bases matching TRBD2. The CDR3 totals 20 residues. Germline values: CDR1 LNHDA, CDR2 SQIVND (reference sequence). The V and J ends lost 2 bases and 1 base, in that order; junction bases with no gene match: 14. The CDR3 nucleotides are TGTGCCAGTAGTATACATCCAACTAGCGGGACCTACCTATCCTACAATGAGCAGTTCTTC. Translation gives CASSIHPTSGTYLSYNEQFF.

The gene calls are TRBV5-5 and TRBJ2-7; D is possibly TRBD2 (5 bases). Per germline, CDR1 SGHKS and CDR2 YYEKEE (reference sequence). V shed 4 bases and J shed 3 bases, with 14 bases lying between them. CDR3 size: 14 residues. DNA for the CDR3: TGTGCCAGCAGCCCTCGGGCAGGAGGCTACGAGCAGTACTTC. As protein: CASSPRAGGYEQYF.

The chain employs TRBV19 and TRBJ2-1; weak D call: TRBD2 (5 bases). CDR3 length: 13 residues. V lost 6 bases to trimming and J lost 9 bases, with 15 bases between them. The germline V gene encodes CDR1 LNHDA and CDR2 SQIVND (reference sequence). The CDR3 here is CASSITWAGEQFF. The CDR3, as DNA: TGTGCCAGTAGCATAACCTGGGCGGGTGAGCAGTTCTTC.

The J gene is TRBJ2-7, the V gene TRBV5-1; TRBD2 matches 8 bases. The CDR3 has 15 residues. V shed 3 bases, J shed 0 bases, and the junction held 5 bases outside the gene matches. From germline, CDR1 is SGHRS and CDR2 YFSETQ. The CDR3 protein is CASSSTSGASYEQYF. CDR3 in DNA: TGCGCCAGCAGCTCTACTAGCGGCGCCTCCTACGAGCAGTACTTC.

This rearrangement joins TRBV9 to TRBJ1-2, with 7 bases identical to TRBD1. The trim removed 6 bases at V and 6 bases at J, leaving 14 bases unmatched. CDR3 length: 15 residues. Germline CDR1 reads SGDLS; CDR2 reads YYNGEE. The CDR3 loop is CASKPEGAQVHGYTF. The CDR3 nucleotides are TGTGCCAGCAAACCCGAGGGGGCGCAGGTCCATGGCTACACCTTC.

The V gene is TRBV6-5, the J gene TRBJ2-7; D is perhaps TRBD1 (5 bases). Trimming removed 5 bases from V and 3 bases from J, with 14 bases in between. This CDR3 spans 14 amino acids. Germline CDR1 and CDR2: MNHEY and SVGAGI. In DNA form, the CDR3 reads TGTGCCAGCAGTAAACAGGTAGCAGGCTACGAGCAGTACTTC. Translation gives CASSKQVAGYEQYF.

The chain recombines TRBV7-9 with TRBJ2-3; no firm D call. V dropped 5 bases and J dropped 2 bases, with 8 bases sitting between them. Germline-derived CDR1 and CDR2 are SEHNR and FQNEAQ (reference sequence). The CDR3 runs 13 residues. The DNA of the CDR3 is TGTGCCAGCAGCCCGAGCCCCACAGATACGCAGTATTTT. This codes for CASSPSPTDTQYF.

This clone has only a few counts. The chain carries TRBV7-9 and TRBJ2-2; TRBD1 matches 8 bases. V gave up 4 bases and J gave up 0 bases; unmatched junction bases: 1. Germline CDR1 and CDR2: SEHNR and FQNEAQ (reference sequence). The CDR3 is made up of 15 amino acids. CDR3 residues: CASSWDRTNTGELFF. DNA for the CDR3: TGTGCCAGCAGCTGGGACAGGACGAACACCGGGGAGCTGTTTTTT.

CDR3 coding DNA: TGTGCCAGCAGCCGGTGGCTTACGGACTATGGCTACACCTTC. This codes for CASSRWLTDYGYTF. The gene calls are TRBV28 and TRBJ1-2, with D unresolved. V lost 6 bases and J 3 bases, leaving 14 bases between the germline ends. Germline V gene lookup returns CDR1 MDHEN and CDR2 SYDVKM. This CDR3 comprises 14 residues.

This sequence joins TRBV6-5 and TRBJ1-1; tentatively, D is TRBD1 (5 bases). The V end was cut by 3 bases, the J end by 4 bases, with 18 bases between. The CDR3 sequence is 16 residues long. CDR1 is MNHEY, CDR2 SVGAGI, per germline. The CDR3, as DNA: TGTGCCAGCAGTTATAAAAGGTTCGGGGGTAGCACTGAAGCTTTCTTT. Protein sequence: CASSYKRFGGSTEAFF.

As regards this clone: Distinct nucleotide sequences in the sample also encode this CDR3. The chain joins TRBV5-1 to TRBJ1-5; 7 bases are a match to TRBD1. The junction had 2 bases not matched to a gene; V was cut back by 0 bases and J by 2 bases. Germline CDR1 reads SGHRS; CDR2 reads YFSETQ. There are 15 residues in the CDR3. CDR3 bases: TGCGCCAGCAGCTTGGAGGGGGCCGGCAATCAGCCCCAGCATTTT. Translation gives CASSLEGAGNQPQHF.

This chain joins TRBV9 and TRBJ2-1; D call uncertain. CDR1 is SGDLS and CDR2 is YYNGEE in the germline V gene. The V end lost 0 bases, the J end lost 8 bases, and 12 bases lay between the germline ends. This CDR3 has 14 amino acids. The CDR3 loop is CASSVAITADEQFF. CDR3 bases: TGTGCCAGCAGCGTAGCTATAACGGCCGATGAGCAGTTCTTC.

This clone was observed once. J is TRBJ1-1 and V is TRBV6-6; the D is unclear. The CDR3 runs 13 residues. The germline V and J ends were trimmed by 0 bases and 4 bases, with 6 bases remaining between them. Per the germline V gene, CDR1 is MNHNY and CDR2 is SVGAGI (reference sequence). The CDR3 nucleotides are TGTGCCAGCAGTTACTCGCAGTTCACTGAAGCTTTCTTT. This gives the protein CASSYSQFTEAFF.

The genes are TRBV7-9 and TRBJ2-7, with unresolved D. V gave up 7 bases and J gave up 0 bases, with 10 bases separating them. From germline, CDR1 is SEHNR and CDR2 FQNEAQ (reference sequence). The CDR3 is 13 amino acids. The CDR3 sequence: CASNPPNSYEQYF. CDR3 sequence (DNA): TGTGCCAGCAACCCCCCGAACTCCTACGAGCAGTACTTC.

This sequence joins TRBV18 and TRBJ2-3; weak D call: TRBD2 (5 bases). V lost 1 base to trimming and J lost 3 bases, with 14 bases between them. The CDR3 contains 16 residues. Germline V CDR1 and CDR2: KGHSH, LQKENI. The CDR3 coding sequence is TGTGCCAGCTCACCACTCTGGACTGGAGATACAGATACGCAGTATTTT. Encoded protein: CASSPLWTGDTDTQYF.

The chain links TRBV7-2 to TRBJ2-2; unclear D gene. This CDR3 has 16 residues. V gave up 1 base and J gave up 1 base, with 10 bases separating them. The V gene's germline CDR1 is SGHTA and CDR2 FQGNSA. The CDR3 DNA is TGTGCCAGCAGCTTAGGGCAGGCGCAGAACACCGGGGAGCTGTTTTTT. Protein product: CASSLGQAQNTGELFF.

The CDR3 loop is CASSRTAELGTDTQYF. The CDR3 region has the DNA TGCGCCAGCAGCCGAACGGCGGAACTAGGGACAGATACGCAGTATTTT. The V and J genes are TRBV4-1 and TRBJ2-3, with a possible D match to TRBD2 (5 bases). The CDR3 length is 16 residues. The V and J ends lost 4 bases and 3 bases respectively, with 17 bases between them. The germline gives CDR1 MGHRA, CDR2 YSYEKL.

CDR3 region: CASSLEWPYTDTQYF. The DNA of the CDR3 is TGTGCCAGCAGCTTAGAATGGCCTTACACAGATACGCAGTATTTT. The chain employs TRBV11-2 and TRBJ2-3, with D uncertain. Per the germline V gene, CDR1 is SGHAT and CDR2 is FQNNGV. The CDR3 is made up of 15 amino acids. The V gene lost 0 bases and the J gene lost 2 bases, with 9 bases spanning the gap.

This chain uses TRBV5-4 with TRBJ2-7; D is perhaps TRBD2 (6 bases). The CDR3 loop spans 14 amino acids. The V end was cut by 4 bases, the J end by 0 bases, with 11 bases between. Germline V gene sequence: CDR1 SGHNT, CDR2 YYREEE (reference sequence). Written as DNA, the CDR3 is TGTGCCAGCAGCGCGGGACTGGCCTCCTACGAGCAGTACTTC. Its protein is CASSAGLASYEQYF.